This T cell receptor beta chain came from a study of T cells in Graves' hyperthyroidism and ophthalmopathy. Ten or more counts support this clonotype. Its target is not known. The CDR3 regions of TCR beta were amplified from RNA transcripts. The primer set for the first-round RT-PCR of the TCR CDR3 was HTBI. One entry per CDR3 protein results from TCRdb running MiXCR on the multiplex PCR reads. The data hold some 700,000 distinct CDR3 sequences, with 15% to 20% observed a single time. A patient was excluded if there was uncontrolled infection, other autoimmune disease, pregnancy or lactation. The CDR3 has 11 residues. The germline V gene has CDR1 SGHTA and CDR2 FQGTGA. The V gene lost 8 bases and the J gene lost 6 bases, with 8 bases spanning the gap. Overall study findings and caveats: Researchers found most expanded thyroid clonotypes above 0.001 in blood as well. Ophthalmopathy and stable hyperthyroidism were told apart by a 13 V-J model.

This TCR was recovered from a man in his fifties or sixties with Graves' hyperthyroidism. Sequencing was carried out using blood. This chain links TRBV7-3 with TRBJ2-1, with D unresolved. CDR3 sequence reads: CASGLSNEQFF. The CDR3 DNA sequence: TGTGCCAGCGGTCTCAGCAATGAGCAGTTCTTC.